This is a list of T cell receptor beta chains from one sample in a study of T cell repertoires in aging, cancer and after chemotherapy. One entry per CDR3 protein, called by TCRdb with MiXCR from the multiplex PCR reads. Here the sample spans about 12,000 distinct CDR3 sequences, roughly 28% being singletons. The specimen sequenced was blood. These receptors originate from a human donor in good health. CDR3s include the opening cysteine and the closing phenylalanine or tryptophan. The D gene is left open where the match is weak. Where a row states a size, it is once, few, many or the class of an expanded clone; other rows omit it.

d_call j_call v_call clone_size cdr3_aa cdr3_nt
TRBD1 TRBJ1-3 TRBV19 few CASSTNLGTGYSGNTIYF TGTGCCAGTAGTACTAACCTCGGGACAGGGTACTCTGGAAACACCATATATTTT
NA TRBJ1-4 TRBV6-1 few CASSPGPGANEKLFF TGTGCCAGCAGTCCCGGCCCGGGGGCTAATGAAAAACTGTTTTTT
TRBD2 TRBJ2-1 TRBV10-2 NA CATSRGGAYNEQFF TGCGCCACCAGCCGCGGGGGGGCCTACAATGAGCAGTTCTTC
TRBD2 TRBJ2-3 TRBV27 few CASSSLVLAGGTDTQYF TGTGCCAGCAGTTCCCTAGTCCTAGCGGGAGGCACAGATACGCAGTATTTT
NA TRBJ2-5 TRBV27 NA CASSLGWRRAGVQETQYF TGTGCCAGCAGTTTGGGTTGGAGACGGGCCGGAGTCCAAGAGACCCAGTACTTC
NA TRBJ2-7 TRBV28 NA CASSPGTFMRGQYF TGTGCCAGCAGTCCAGGGACATTCATGCGAGGGCAGTACTTC
NA TRBJ1-1 TRBV6-1 few CASIQGMNTEAFF TGTGCCAGCATCCAGGGGATGAACACTGAAGCTTTCTTT
NA TRBJ2-2 TRBV18 few CASSPRRGPTIGTGELFF TGTGCCAGCTCACCCCGTAGAGGGCCCACTATTGGCACCGGGGAGCTGTTTTTT
NA TRBJ1-2 TRBV19 medium-sized CASSIMAGRHYGYTF TGTGCCAGTAGTATTATGGCAGGAAGGCACTATGGCTACACCTTC
NA TRBJ2-2 TRBV7-9 NA CASSSNPNTGELFF TGTGCCAGCAGCTCGAACCCGAACACCGGGGAGCTGTTTTTT
NA TRBJ1-1 TRBV7-2 few CASSLGSPHLNTEAFF TGTGCCAGCAGCTTAGGGAGTCCACACTTGAACACTGAAGCTTTCTTT
TRBD1 TRBJ1-2 TRBV20-1 medium-sized CSAGGTGKNYGYTF TGCAGTGCAGGCGGGACAGGAAAGAACTATGGCTACACCTTC
NA TRBJ1-2 TRBV20-1 medium-sized CSAHGARANYGYTF TGCAGTGCCCACGGCGCCAGGGCTAACTATGGCTACACCTTC
TRBD1 TRBJ1-1 TRBV19 NA CASSFTGEAEAFF TGTGCCAGTAGTTTTACAGGGGAGGCTGAAGCTTTCTTT
TRBD1 TRBJ2-1 TRBV9 NA CASSVRTGTRNEQFF TGTGCCAGCAGCGTCAGGACAGGGACTCGCAATGAGCAGTTCTTC
NA TRBJ2-5 TRBV14 few CASSPPGALETQYF TGTGCCAGCAGCCCCCCGGGGGCACTGGAGACCCAGTACTTC
NA TRBJ2-1 TRBV19 NA CASSIGPSFDEQFF TGTGCCAGTAGTATAGGTCCTAGCTTTGATGAGCAGTTCTTC
TRBD2 TRBJ2-5 TRBV6-5 NA CASRPGTSGGAGQKTQYF TGTGCCAGCAGACCTGGGACTAGCGGGGGGGCGGGCCAAAAGACCCAGTACTTC
NA TRBJ2-3 TRBV27 few CASSLARQEGTDTQYF TGTGCCAGCAGTTTGGCTCGACAGGAGGGCACAGATACGCAGTATTTT
TRBD1 TRBJ1-2 TRBV20-1 few CSVPGLGQRNYGYTF TGCAGTGTGCCTGGTTTGGGACAGAGAAACTATGGCTACACCTTC
NA TRBJ2-5 TRBV29-1 medium-sized CSVEGKQGRETQYF TGCAGCGTTGAAGGGAAACAGGGAAGAGAGACCCAGTACTTC
NA TRBJ1-2 TRBV18 few CASSPPGRDGYTF TGTGCCAGCTCACCACCCGGAAGGGATGGCTACACCTTC
NA TRBJ2-7 TRBV6-2/TRBV6-3 NA CASSWDGLYEQYF TGTGCCAGCTCCTGGGACGGCCTCTACGAGCAGTACTTC
TRBD2 TRBJ2-3 TRBV7-3 few CASSEGLAGTDTQYF TGTGCCAGCAGCGAAGGACTAGCGGGCACAGATACGCAGTATTTT
TRBD1 TRBJ2-6 TRBV5-6 few CASSWGGQGARSGANVLTF TGTGCCAGCAGCTGGGGAGGACAGGGGGCACGCTCTGGGGCCAACGTCCTGACTTTC
NA TRBJ1-2 TRBV29-1 NA CSVEEGIGYGYTF TGCAGCGTTGAAGAGGGGATCGGCTATGGCTACACCTTC
NA TRBJ2-1 TRBV7-9 NA CASSSRDTYNEQFF TGTGCCAGCAGCAGCCGGGACACCTACAATGAGCAGTTCTTC
TRBD1 TRBJ1-1 TRBV24-1 NA CATRSDRANTEAFF TGTGCCACCAGATCGGACAGGGCGAACACTGAAGCTTTCTTT
NA TRBJ1-6 TRBV6-2/TRBV6-3 few CASSFSTPPLHF TGTGCCAGCAGTTTTTCCACTCCACCCCTCCACTTT
NA TRBJ1-3 TRBV20-1 medium-sized CSAATGPGNTIYF TGCAGTGCAGCTACAGGGCCCGGAAACACCATATATTTT
TRBD1 TRBJ1-5 TRBV20-1 NA CSALTGGRQPQHF TGCAGTGCTCTTACAGGGGGCAGACAGCCCCAGCATTTT
NA TRBJ1-1 TRBV6-1 NA CASKKPEGTEAFF TGTGCCAGCAAAAAGCCGGAAGGCACTGAAGCTTTCTTT
NA TRBJ1-1 TRBV6-4 NA CASSDGEAFF TGTGCCAGCAGTGACGGGGAAGCTTTCTTT
NA TRBJ1-2 TRBV28 NA CASSLSRMGADGYTF TGTGCCAGCAGTTTATCTCGGATGGGAGCCGATGGCTACACCTTC
NA TRBJ1-5 TRBV12-3/TRBV12-4 few CASSFRRNSNQPQHF TGTGCCAGCAGTTTTCGGCGGAATAGCAATCAGCCCCAGCATTTT
NA TRBJ1-1 TRBV27 NA CASRTTALMNTEAFF TGTGCCAGCAGGACAACTGCTCTTATGAACACTGAAGCTTTCTTT
NA TRBJ2-1 TRBV6-5 NA CASSYSGGGVDEQFF TGTGCCAGCAGTTACTCTGGGGGTGGGGTGGATGAGCAGTTCTTC
NA TRBJ1-5 TRBV24-1 few CATSDSSGGNQPQHF TGTGCCACCAGTGATTCCTCAGGGGGCAATCAGCCCCAGCATTTT
NA TRBJ2-5 TRBV5-4 few CASSPWAQETQYF TGTGCCAGCAGCCCCTGGGCGCAAGAGACCCAGTACTTC
NA TRBJ1-2 TRBV20-1 medium-sized CSARDLQAFVYGYTF TGCAGTGCTAGAGATCTACAGGCGTTCGTTTATGGCTACACCTTC
TRBD2 TRBJ2-5 TRBV6-5 medium-sized CASSYVAGQETQYF TGTGCCAGCAGTTACGTAGCGGGCCAAGAGACCCAGTACTTC
TRBD2 TRBJ2-1 TRBV20-1 NA CCAGLGLATYNEQFF TGCTGTGCTGGCCTGGGACTAGCGACCTACAATGAGCAGTTCTTC
NA TRBJ1-2 TRBV5-1 NA CASSQLPTGPRGYTF TGCGCCAGCAGCCAATTACCGACAGGTCCTCGGGGCTACACCTTC
TRBD1 TRBJ2-3 TRBV11-2 NA CASSIKGQASTDTQYF TGTGCCAGCAGCATAAAGGGACAGGCTAGCACAGATACGCAGTATTTT
NA TRBJ2-1 TRBV21-1 NA CASSNEGGPYNEQFF TGTGCCAGCAGCAATGAGGGGGGCCCCTACAATGAGCAGTTCTTC
TRBD2 TRBJ2-1 TRBV18 large CASSPSGTSGDPFF TGTGCCAGCTCCCCCTCCGGGACTAGCGGGGATCCGTTCTTC
NA TRBJ2-7 TRBV6-5 medium-sized CASSYSIPAYEQYF TGTGCCAGCAGTTACTCGATCCCAGCCTACGAGCAGTACTTC
NA TRBJ1-2 TRBV5-1 NA CASSLLSEIGGYTF TGCGCCAGCAGCTTACTGAGCGAGATCGGTGGCTACACCTTC
NA TRBJ2-1 TRBV7-6 medium-sized CASSWGAEQFF TGTGCCAGCAGCTGGGGGGCTGAGCAGTTCTTC
NA TRBJ1-2 TRBV7-9 NA CASSLSLWAVGYTF TGTGCCAGCAGCTTAAGTCTGTGGGCTGTTGGCTACACCTTC
NA TRBJ2-1 TRBV10-3 NA CAISPGLSSYNEQFF TGTGCCATCAGTCCGGGACTCAGCTCCTACAATGAGCAGTTCTTC